A single sample is the source of the 32 T cell receptor beta chains below, sequenced in a study of Graves' ophthalmopathy and Graves' hyperthyroidism. RNA served as the template for amplifying TCR beta CDR3 regions. In the first round, RT-PCR was carried out with HTBI primers, and a multiplex PCR formed the second round. TCRdb reprocessed the multiplex PCR reads with MiXCR, giving one entry per CDR3 protein. Here the sample spans hundreds of thousands of distinct CDR3 sequences, about 24% being singletons. The specimen was peripheral blood. All receptors come from a woman aged 18-30 years with stable Graves' hyperthyroidism. Some clones in this sample may be carry-over from other donors' samples.

In this sample, this clonotype turned up once. The chain has TRBV27 and TRBJ1-2; 8 nucleotides match TRBD1. The J segment lost 4 bases and the V segment lost 4 bases, leaving 5 bases of the junction unmatched. CDR3 size: 14 residues. Germline CDR1 reads MNHEY; CDR2 reads SMNVEV (reference sequence). The CDR3: CASSYSRGLYGYTF. The CDR3 DNA reads as TGTGCCAGCAGTTATTCCAGGGGGCTCTATGGCTACACCTTC.

In its sample, this clonotype was seen many times. The chain uses TRBV29-1 and TRBJ1-2; D uncertain. V lost 7 bases, J lost 1 base, and 13 bases lay in between. Looked up from germline, CDR1 is SQVTM and CDR2 is ANQGSEA. This CDR3 contains 13 residues. CDR3 sequence: CSAVAEHNYGYTF. The CDR3, as DNA: TGCAGCGCCGTGGCAGAGCATAACTATGGCTACACCTTC.

This clonotype was seen more than once but under ten times. This chain connects TRBV6-5 to TRBJ2-2, with a weak D call TRBD1 (5 bases). The CDR3 loop spans 14 amino acids. Germline V gene lookup returns CDR1 MNHEY and CDR2 SVGAGI. The V end was cut by 0 bases, the J end by 6 bases, with 8 bases between. The CDR3 DNA sequence: TGTGCCAGCAGTTACTCGGGGCCTCCCGGGGAGCTGTTTTTT. Amino acids: CASSYSGPPGELFF.

This clonotype was observed many times. The V call is TRBV12-3 or TRBV12-4, the J call TRBJ2-7; 7 bases map to TRBD1. The CDR3 has 13 residues. J gave up 6 bases and V 3 bases, and 5 bases lay outside the gene matches. The CDR3 loop is CASSLGTVGEQYF. As DNA, the CDR3 is TGTGCCAGCAGTTTGGGGACAGTGGGCGAGCAGTACTTC.

This clonotype was recorded at least ten times. The gene calls are TRBV6-4 and TRBJ2-7; a weak D match, TRBD2 (6 bases). The CDR3 runs 14 residues. Trimming cost V 8 bases and J 0 bases, with 14 bases left between them. The germline V gene encodes CDR1 MRHNA and CDR2 SNTAGT. This chain's CDR3 is CASPRDSSSYEQYF. The CDR3 bases are TGTGCCAGCCCCCGGGACTCCAGCTCCTACGAGCAGTACTTC.

The chain couples TRBV11-2 to TRBJ1-3; no definite D call. Deletions cut 5 bases from V and 3 bases from J, with 8 bases between. Germline CDR1 is SGHAT and CDR2 is FQNNGV. This CDR3 has 13 residues. The CDR3 protein is CASSPTLGNTIYF. The DNA of the CDR3 is TGTGCCAGCAGCCCTACTCTTGGAAACACCATATATTTT.

This clonotype appeared a few times. V gene TRBV4-1 combines with J gene TRBJ2-5, with a possible D match to TRBD2 (6 bases). The CDR3 is 14 residues long. Per germline, CDR1 MGHRA and CDR2 YSYEKL. V was trimmed by 4 bases and J by 4 bases, leaving 13 bases between them. The CDR3 is CASSRALGGETQYF. Written as DNA, the CDR3 is TGCGCCAGCAGCCGGGCCCTGGGGGGAGAGACCCAGTACTTC.

This clonotype was detected ten times or more. The chain has TRBV20-1 and TRBJ1-2; D remains unclear. V gave up 6 bases and J gave up 6 bases, with 17 bases separating them. Germline CDR1 DFQATT, CDR2 SNEGSKA (reference sequence). This CDR3 has 13 residues. CDR3 in amino acids: CSAPGFTLHGYTF. In DNA form, the CDR3 reads TGCAGTGCGCCGGGATTTACCCTACATGGCTACACCTTC.

This clonotype turned up a few times. The V and J genes are TRBV6-5 and TRBJ1-1, with unresolved D. CDR1 and CDR2 from the germline V gene are MNHEY and SVGAGI. V was cut by 2 bases and J by 4 bases, with 8 bases left in between. This CDR3 region has 13 residues. CDR3 residues: CASSYRESTEAFF. The CDR3 DNA is TGTGCCAGCAGTTACCGGGAGAGCACTGAAGCTTTCTTT.

The rearrangement joins TRBV20-1 to TRBJ2-7; the D is unclear. The CDR3 is 14 residues long. The V end was cut by 3 bases, the J end by 7 bases, with 19 bases between. The germline gives CDR1 DFQATT, CDR2 SNEGSKA (reference sequence). CDR3: CSASRTGDVGEQYF. The CDR3 DNA reads TGCAGTGCTAGTAGGACGGGCGACGTGGGGGAGCAGTACTTC.

Many counts were recorded for this clonotype. The chain has TRBV10-3 and TRBJ2-7; 10 nucleotides match TRBD1. CDR1 ENHRY and CDR2 SYGVKD come from the germline V gene. This CDR3 region has 14 residues. Losses at the gene ends were 4 bases for V and 1 base for J; bases not matched to a gene: 1. The CDR3 bases are TGTGCCATCAGTGGGACAGGGGGTTCCTACGAGCAGTACTTC. Its translation is CAISGTGGSYEQYF.

This clonotype was picked up a small number of times. This chain uses TRBV15 with TRBJ1-5; weak D call: TRBD1 (6 bases). Between the trimmed V and J ends, which lost 6 bases and 4 bases, there was a span of 16 bases. In germline, CDR1 is LNHNV, CDR2 YYDKDF (reference sequence). CDR3 length: 15 amino acids. CDR3 region: CATSVGTRENQPQHF. Written as DNA, the CDR3 is TGTGCCACCAGTGTCGGGACAAGAGAAAATCAGCCCCAGCATTTT.

In the case of this clonotype: A much larger clone is a single base away; this may be a read error. No conserved phenylalanine or tryptophan ends this CDR3, so it is likely a read error. The V gene is TRBV12-3 or TRBV12-4, the J gene TRBJ1-2; 9 bases align to TRBD1. The CDR3 contains 12 residues. The junction had 4 bases not matched to a gene; V was cut back by 6 bases and J by 8 bases. The CDR3 spells CASSRDREGYTY. The CDR3 nucleotides read TGTGCCAGCAGCCGGGACAGGGAGGGCTACACCTAC.

The sample holds a few counts of this clonotype. The chain carries TRBV12-5 and TRBJ2-7, with TRBD2 matching 8 bases. The CDR3 extends over 14 amino acids. Germline CDR1 LGHNT, CDR2 FRNRAP. V gave up 4 bases and J gave up 7 bases; unmatched junction bases: 9. The CDR3 sequence is CASGSSGGPLEQYF. As DNA, the CDR3 is TGTGCTAGTGGTTCCTCGGGGGGGCCTCTTGAGCAGTACTTC.

This clonotype has only a few counts. The J gene is TRBJ2-7, the V gene TRBV2; TRBD1 agrees at 9 bases. The length of the CDR3 is 13 residues. V trimming: 4 bases; J trimming: 11 bases; junction bases outside the gene matches: 9. Germline V gives CDR1 SNHLY, CDR2 FYNNEI. The CDR3 loop reads CASSGSGTGRKYF. CDR3 DNA sequence: TGTGCCAGCAGTGGATCCGGGACAGGGAGGAAGTACTTC.

This clonotype was counted a few times. J is TRBJ1-1 and V is TRBV18, with 7 bases aligning to TRBD1. Germline CDR1 and CDR2: KGHSH and LQKENI. Trimming removed 3 bases from V and 6 bases from J; junction bases left unmatched: 10. CDR3 size: 15 residues. The CDR3 DNA follows: TGTGCCAGCTCACCGCCCGGACAGGCGGAATCTGAAGCTTTCTTT. The encoded protein is CASSPPGQAESEAFF.

A remark on this clonotype: Being one base from a much bigger clone, this may be a read error. The rearrangement uses TRBV7-2 and TRBJ1-1; 7 positions match TRBD1. The CDR3 covers 15 residues. Germline V lookup: CDR1 SGHTA, CDR2 FQGNSA. The CDR3, as DNA: TGTGTCAGCAGCGTGACAGGGCAGGATCAGAATGAAGCTTTCTTT. Translated, it gives CVSSVTGQDQNEAFF.

The chain joins TRBV4-2 to TRBJ2-7, with 12 positions matching TRBD2. The V gene end was trimmed by 0 bases and the J gene end by 4 bases; junction bases not matched to a gene: 4. The germline gives CDR1 LGHNA, CDR2 YNFKEQ. This CDR3 has 16 amino acids. Here the CDR3 reads CASSQDLLAGGYEQYF. The DNA of the CDR3 is TGTGCCAGCAGCCAAGATCTACTAGCGGGGGGTTACGAGCAGTACTTC.

The J gene is TRBJ2-5, the V gene TRBV5-5; D is unresolved. Trimming removed 6 bases at V and 5 bases at J, with 14 bases between. Germline V lookup: CDR1 SGHKS, CDR2 YYEKEE (reference sequence). CDR3 length: 13 residues. CDR3 nucleotide sequence: TGTGCCAGCATGTCGGCGCCCCGGGAGACCCAGTACTTC. Protein product: CASMSAPRETQYF.

This sequence joins TRBV27 and TRBJ2-2; 10 nucleotides line up with TRBD1. Looked up from germline, CDR1 is MNHEY and CDR2 is SMNVEV (reference sequence). This CDR3 contains 15 residues. With 5 bases clipped from V and 6 bases from J, the junction kept 6 bases outside the gene matches. The CDR3: CASSAGQGFSGELFF. Written as DNA, the CDR3 is TGTGCCAGCAGTGCGGGACAGGGGTTCTCCGGGGAGCTGTTTTTT.

The V call is TRBV12-3 or TRBV12-4, the J call TRBJ1-2; D remains ambiguous. The CDR3 consists of 14 residues. V was pared by 2 bases and J by 2 bases, with 9 bases between. The CDR3: CASSLMGLNYGYTF. The CDR3 nucleotides read TGTGCCAGCAGTTTAATGGGTTTGAACTATGGCTACACCTTC.

This chain joins TRBV6-5 and TRBJ1-5; tentatively, D is TRBD1 (5 bases). Germline assignment: CDR1 MNHEY and CDR2 SVGAGI. This CDR3 region has 15 residues. V was cut by 4 bases and J by 2 bases, with 12 bases left in between. The DNA of the CDR3 is TGTGCCAGCAGTTCCACGGCGGGGGGCAATCAGCCCCAGCATTTT. Translated: CASSSTAGGNQPQHF.

At least ten counts were recorded for this clonotype. This chain connects TRBV5-5 to TRBJ1-5; maybe TRBD1 (6 bases). The CDR3 covers 14 residues. Trimming cost V 0 bases and J 5 bases, with 9 bases left between them. Germline V gene data show CDR1 as SGHKS and CDR2 as YYEKEE (reference sequence). CDR3 region: CASSLERGYQPQHF. Written as DNA, the CDR3 is TGTGCCAGCAGCTTGGAAAGGGGGTATCAGCCCCAGCATTTT.

A single count supports this clonotype. V usage is TRBV19 and J usage is TRBJ2-7, with 8 bases lining up with TRBD1. Germline lookup yields CDR1 LNHDA and CDR2 SQIVND (reference sequence). J lost 5 bases, V lost 5 bases, and 8 bases had no gene match. This CDR3 is built from 14 residues. The chain's CDR3 is CASSYGTGTNEQYF. The DNA for the CDR3 is TGTGCCAGTAGTTACGGGACAGGAACGAACGAGCAGTACTTC.

The sample holds a few counts of this clonotype. The chain recombines TRBV2 with TRBJ2-7; 7 nucleotides align to TRBD2. The CDR3 totals 16 residues. V shed 4 bases, J shed 3 bases, and the junction held 12 bases outside the gene matches. CDR1 and CDR2 from the germline V gene are SNHLY and FYNNEI. The CDR3 sequence: CASSVSSGGGNYEQYF. As DNA, the CDR3 is TGTGCCAGCAGTGTTTCTAGCGGCGGGGGAAACTACGAGCAGTACTTC.

This clonotype was recorded many times. The V gene is TRBV10-3, the J gene TRBJ1-2; the match to TRBD1 covers 9 bases. The germline V gene encodes CDR1 ENHRY and CDR2 SYGVKD. Trimming at V came to 3 bases and at J to 5 bases, leaving 4 bases not matched to a gene. The CDR3 sequence is 14 residues long. CDR3 amino acids: CAISDSDRGYGYTF. As DNA, the CDR3 is TGTGCCATCAGTGATTCCGACAGGGGGTATGGCTACACCTTC.

Only a few counts were recorded for this clonotype. The chain links TRBV4-1 to TRBJ1-1; unclear D gene. V lost 1 base to trimming and J lost 6 bases, with 9 bases between them. The CDR3 sequence is 13 residues long. The germline V gene has CDR1 MGHRA and CDR2 YSYEKL. CDR3 residues: CASSQVTVAEAFF. In DNA, the CDR3 is TGCGCCAGCAGCCAAGTGACTGTTGCTGAAGCTTTCTTT.

J is TRBJ1-5 and V is TRBV2; 8 nucleotides align to TRBD1. V shed 1 base and J 5 bases; nucleotides not matched to a gene: 7. The CDR3 is 16 amino acids. CDR1 and CDR2 (germline): SNHLY, FYNNEI. The CDR3 region has the DNA TGTGCCAGCAGTGAAGAGGGCAGGGGGCTATATCAGCCCCAGCATTTT. Its translation: CASSEEGRGLYQPQHF. Full variable domain (outside the CDR3, taken from reference TRBV2 and TRBJ1-5): EPEVTQTPSHQVTQMGQEVILRCVPISNHLYFYWYRQILGQKVEFLVSFYNNEISEKSEIFDDQFSVERPDGSNFTLKIRSTKLEDSAMYFCASSEEGRGLYQPQHFGDGTRLSIL.

This clonotype has ten or more counts. The chain has TRBV7-9 and TRBJ2-7; 10 bases are shared with TRBD2. The V segment lost 5 bases and the J segment 4 bases; nucleotides outside the gene matches: 23. There are 20 residues in the CDR3. The germline V gene encodes CDR1 SEHNR and CDR2 FQNEAQ (reference sequence). This CDR3 is CASSNQPGLAGAEGAYEQYF. DNA for the CDR3: TGTGCCAGCAGCAACCAGCCTGGGCTAGCGGGAGCCGAAGGGGCTTACGAGCAGTACTTC.

In this sample, this clonotype turned up many times. One end of the junction varies from germline; a read error may be responsible. The chain combines TRBV12-3 or TRBV12-4 with TRBJ2-5; D is uncertain. The length of the CDR3 is 10 residues. The CDR3 reads CASSLETQYF. The CDR3 DNA follows: TGTGCCAGCAGCTTAGAGACCCAGTACTTC.

This clonotype was detected ten times or more. The chain carries TRBV20-1 and TRBJ2-4, with TRBD2 matching over 10 bases. Germline V lookup: CDR1 DFQATT, CDR2 SNEGSKA (reference sequence). V shed 0 bases, J shed 1 base, and the junction held 12 bases outside the gene matches. The CDR3 contains 19 residues. The CDR3 bases are TGCAGTGCTAGAGAGTGGGCTAGCGGGAGTGGGAAGGCCAAAAACATTCAGTACTTC. This codes for CSAREWASGSGKAKNIQYF.

This clonotype showed up just once. The chain employs TRBV12-5 and TRBJ1-5; D is perhaps TRBD1 (5 bases). The V and J ends lost 1 base and 0 bases respectively, with 16 bases between them. The CDR3 is 18 amino acids. CDR1 and CDR2 from the germline V gene are LGHNT and FRNRAP. The chain's CDR3 is CASGLAHTRQHSNQPQHF. CDR3 sequence (DNA): TGTGCTAGTGGTTTGGCCCACACCAGACAGCATAGCAATCAGCCCCAGCATTTT.